The present TCR beta chain was sequenced within a study of tumor-infiltrating lymphocytes in primary liver carcinoma. cDNA specific to TCR beta was made from approximately 0.55 ug of total RNA, with a constant-region primer employed for priming. Investigators got TCR beta libraries out of three nested multiplex PCR rounds, done with slightly modified ARM-PCR. For approximately 11 cycles apiece, the opening two PCR rounds ran with TRBV1-TRBV30 forward primers and a C-beta reverse primer. TCRdb processed the multiplex PCR reads anew with MiXCR; each CDR3 protein has one entry. The data hold approximately 60,000 distinct CDR3 sequences, with 65% to 80% observed a single time. Per the germline V gene, CDR1 is SGHAT and CDR2 is FQNNGV. CDR3 size: 17 residues. The sample holds one count of this clonotype. One end of the junction fails to match germline, which may point to a read error. Without any cell sorting, roughly 18-34 mg of bulk tissue yielded co-extracted RNA and DNA.

The chain uses TRBV11-2 and TRBJ2-3, with 7 bases matching TRBD2. This TCR derives from a man aged 35 to 55 with primary liver carcinoma and hepatitis B virus infection. The sample comprised liver tumor tissue from sampling region 2. Sample subset: tumor region T2, inferior pole. DNA for the CDR3: TGTGCCAGCAGCATGGATCCGGGGGAGACTAGCACAGATACCCAGTATTTT. This sequence encodes CASSMDPGETSTDTQYF.